This TCR beta chain was recorded in a study of shared clonotypes between healthy human individuals. For this clone: What it recognizes is unknown.

CD45RO-negative cells were positively selected for CCR7, leaving out terminally differentiated effector memory CD45RA+ cells. Study-wide points: Donors were few, which limited the genetic and exposure-history diversity represented. Rarefaction demonstrated incomplete sorted-subset sequencing despite large depth.

With V trimmed by 3 bases and J by 2 bases, 2 bases remained unmatched. Germline values: CDR1 SEHNR, CDR2 FQNEAQ (reference sequence). The CDR3 is 15 amino acids. Generated by immunoSEQ multiplex PCR, the TCRdb table keeps only in-frame clones and is missing some. The sample has about 580,000 clones, about 98% seen once. The J gene is TRBJ1-3, the V gene TRBV7-9; TRBD1 matches 9 bases. The source of this sequence is a man in his thirties or forties in good health. The sequencing sample was made of naive CD8+ T cells sorted from blood. The CDR3 is CASSFDRGAGNTIYF. The CDR3 bases are TGTGCCAGCAGCTTCGACAGGGGGGCTGGAAACACCATATATTTT.